The T cell receptor beta chain under discussion was sequenced for a study of T-cell memory formation after mild COVID-19. Study-wide results and caveats: Some responding clones appeared in pre-infection memory, suggesting cross-reactive memory joined.

This clonotype has only a few counts. Its antigen is still unknown. This CDR3 is 15 amino acids long. V was clipped by 5 bases and J by 4 bases, with 15 bases between them. Per the germline V gene, CDR1 is SGHTA and CDR2 is FQGNSA. TCRdb reprocessed the 5' RACE reads with MiXCR, giving one entry per CDR3 protein. The repertoire holds about 210,000 distinct CDR3 sequences, with over 9.5% as singletons. The material sequenced was PBMCs or a T cell subset sorted from them (not recorded which). The TCR originated in a man younger than 35 who had mild COVID-19 (a few samples of this study predate the infection). Cell type and time point are not known. The gene calls are TRBV7-2 and TRBJ2-1; D possibly uses TRBD1 or TRBD2 (5 bases each). The CDR3 protein is CASSKIGAPYNEQFF. As DNA, the CDR3 is TGTGCCAGCAGCAAAATCGGGGCCCCGTACAATGAGCAGTTCTTC.